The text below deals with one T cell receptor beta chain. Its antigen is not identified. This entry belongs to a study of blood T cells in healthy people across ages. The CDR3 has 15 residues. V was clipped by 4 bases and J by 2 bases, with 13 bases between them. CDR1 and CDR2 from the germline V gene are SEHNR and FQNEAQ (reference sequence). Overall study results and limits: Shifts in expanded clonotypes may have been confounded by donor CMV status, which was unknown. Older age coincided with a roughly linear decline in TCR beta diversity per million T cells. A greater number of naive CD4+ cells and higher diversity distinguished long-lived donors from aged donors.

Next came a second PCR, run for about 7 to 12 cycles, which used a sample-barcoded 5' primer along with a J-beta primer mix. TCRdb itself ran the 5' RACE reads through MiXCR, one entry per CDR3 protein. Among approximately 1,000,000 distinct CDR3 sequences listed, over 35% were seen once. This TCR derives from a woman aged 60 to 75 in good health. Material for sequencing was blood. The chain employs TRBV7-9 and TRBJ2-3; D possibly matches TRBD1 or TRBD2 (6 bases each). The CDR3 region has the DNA TGTGCCAGCAGCTCAGTCGGGGGCGACACAGATACGCAGTATTTT. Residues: CASSSVGGDTDTQYF.